This TCR beta chain appears in the sequencing data of a study of cytomegalovirus exposure and HLA in healthy donors. Notes on the study in general: Sequencing likely generated an artifact that appeared as a cluster of highly shared sequence variants. A previous analysis found most TCR beta V segments productive roughly 87% or roughly 30% of the time. Presence/absence analyses assumed roughly uniform sequencing depth across donors.

The PCR contained 60 Vbeta and 13 Jbeta primers. Here immunoSEQ multiplex PCR was the method, and the copy in TCRdb shows in-frame clones only, minus some. This table holds over 200,000 clones, roughly 79% found once. Remarks on this clone: The antigen is not known.

The trim removed 6 bases at V and 3 bases at J, leaving 6 bases unmatched. CDR1 and CDR2 from the germline V gene are ENHRY and SYGVKD. The CDR3 spans 15 residues. The receptor's source is a woman aged 40 to 50 in good health and CMV-seronegative. The gene calls are TRBV10-3 and TRBJ2-1; 9 nucleotides match TRBD2. Sequenced sample: PBMCs. The CDR3 bases are TGTGCCATCAGGATTGGCGGGGGGGACTACAATGAGCAGTTCTTC. This codes for CAIRIGGGDYNEQFF.